One and the same sample provided the 13 T cell receptor beta chains below, sequenced in a study of shared clonotypes between healthy human individuals. The table came from immunoSEQ multiplex PCR; TCRdb's copy has only in-frame clones and leaves some out. The sample shows 2 million to 2.5 million clones, more than 90% of them seen only once. The sample comprised naive CD4+ T cells sorted from blood. The subset denotes: CD45RA+ positively selected. The receptors stem from a man aged 18 to 35 in good health.

A remark on this clone: The sample has other DNA sequences that encode this CDR3 too. Here the CDR3 DNA reads TGTGCCAGCCGATTAGACAGGGGCAGCTACGAGCAGTACTTC. Translation gives CASRLDRGSYEQYF. V is TRBV6-1 and J is TRBJ2-7, with 8 bases fitting TRBD1. V lost 8 bases, J lost 3 bases, and 9 bases stayed unmatched. Germline V gene lookup returns CDR1 MNHNS and CDR2 SASEGT. The CDR3 loop spans 14 amino acids.

The CDR3 sequence: CASSLVTTNEKLFF. Here the CDR3 DNA reads TGTGCCAGCAGCTTAGTCACAACTAATGAAAAACTGTTTTTT. The chain is built from TRBV7-2 and TRBJ1-4, with D unclear. The V end was cut by 1 base, the J end by 0 bases, with 3 bases between. The germline CDR1 and CDR2 sequences are SGHTA and FQGNSA. The CDR3 spans 14 residues.

The genes are TRBV7-2 and TRBJ2-7, with D possibly TRBD2 on 6 matching bases. Germline CDR1 is SGHTA and CDR2 is FQGNSA. The ends were cut back, 5 bases at V and 0 bases at J, with 14 bases in the middle. The CDR3 is 15 residues long. As DNA, the CDR3 is TGTGCCAGCAGCATTGTAGCGGTAAGCTCCTACGAGCAGTACTTC. This gives the protein CASSIVAVSSYEQYF.

This chain connects TRBV28 to TRBJ1-4; D is possibly TRBD1 (6 bases). Trimming took 4 bases from V and 8 from J, leaving 14 bases between them. CDR3 length: 14 amino acids. Germline assignment: CDR1 MDHEN and CDR2 SYDVKM. The DNA for the CDR3 is TGTGCCAGCAGTTCCGGGGGGCAAGGCGAAAAACTGTTTTTT. Amino acid sequence: CASSSGGQGEKLFF. The full variable domain, completed using reference TRBV28 and TRBJ1-4, is DVKVTQSSRYLVKRTGEKVFLECVQDMDHENMFWYRQDPGLGLRLIYFSYDVKMKEKGDIPEGYSVSREKKERFSLILESASTNQTSMYLCASSSGGQGEKLFFGSGTQLSVL.

V and J are TRBV2 and TRBJ1-1, with 7 bases matching TRBD1. The CDR3 loop spans 14 amino acids. The V and J ends lost 7 bases and 4 bases, in that order; junction bases with no gene match: 9. Germline values: CDR1 SNHLY, CDR2 FYNNEI. Here the CDR3 reads CASKPGTETTEAFF. The DNA of the CDR3 is TGTGCCAGCAAACCCGGGACAGAGACCACTGAAGCTTTCTTT.

J is TRBJ2-5 and V is TRBV2; no definite D call. Between the trimmed V and J ends, which lost 4 bases and 0 bases, there was a span of 6 bases. Germline assignment: CDR1 SNHLY and CDR2 FYNNEI. CDR3 length equals 13 residues. Here the CDR3 reads CASSVEYQETQYF. The CDR3 DNA is TGTGCCAGCAGTGTTGAGTACCAAGAGACCCAGTACTTC.

The rearrangement links TRBV2 to TRBJ2-3, with D maybe TRBD2 (5 bases). CDR3 length equals 14 residues. V was trimmed by 7 bases and J by 8 bases, leaving 19 bases between them. Germline V gene lookup returns CDR1 SNHLY and CDR2 FYNNEI. The CDR3 DNA reads TGTGCCAGCATCGTCGGACTCCCCTACGGTACGCAGTATTTT. Translating it yields CASIVGLPYGTQYF.

V and J are TRBV10-3 and TRBJ2-2; D is perhaps TRBD1 (6 bases). The V gene's germline CDR1 is ENHRY and CDR2 SYGVKD. The CDR3 is made up of 17 amino acids. The V and J ends lost 0 bases and 2 bases respectively, with 13 bases between them. Here the CDR3 reads CAISESQGIFNTGELFF. The CDR3, as DNA: TGTGCCATCAGTGAGTCCCAGGGGATTTTTAACACCGGGGAGCTGTTTTTT.

The rearrangement uses TRBV28 and TRBJ1-3, with 7 bases fitting TRBD1. Losses at the gene ends were 6 bases for V and 1 base for J; bases not matched to a gene: 6. Germline CDR1 and CDR2: MDHEN and SYDVKM. There are 15 residues in the CDR3. In nucleotides, the CDR3 is TGTGCCAGCAGCCCCCCAGGGGGGTCTGGAAACACCATATATTTT. This translates into CASSPPGGSGNTIYF.

The CDR3 nucleotides read TGTGCCACCCGGCCCTTGTGGGACTACAGCACCGGGGAGCTGTTTTTT. This codes for CATRPLWDYSTGELFF. The chain couples TRBV5-8 to TRBJ2-2; 7 bases agree with TRBD2. CDR1 is SGHTS and CDR2 is YDEGEE in the germline V gene. CDR3 size: 16 residues. J was trimmed by 4 bases and V by 9 bases; bases with no gene match: 15.

This clone appeared once. This sequence joins TRBV27 and TRBJ2-5; tentatively, D is TRBD1 (6 bases). The germline V gene encodes CDR1 MNHEY and CDR2 SMNVEV (reference sequence). The V end was cut by 2 bases, the J end by 4 bases, with 11 bases between. The CDR3 runs 14 residues. DNA for the CDR3: TGTGCCAGCAGTTTACAGGGGTTGGGAGAGACCCAGTACTTC. This codes for CASSLQGLGETQYF.

J is TRBJ2-7 and V is TRBV6-6; 13 nucleotides agree with TRBD2. J was trimmed by 7 bases and V by 8 bases; bases with no gene match: 11. The CDR3 length is 15 residues. Germline V gene lookup returns CDR1 MNHNY and CDR2 SVGAGI (reference sequence). The CDR3 spells CASGQTSGRSGEQYF. The CDR3 region has the DNA TGTGCCAGCGGCCAGACTAGCGGGAGGTCCGGGGAGCAGTACTTC.

The chain joins TRBV29-1 to TRBJ1-1, with D perhaps TRBD1 (5 bases). Germline V gene lookup returns CDR1 SQVTM and CDR2 ANQGSEA. Trimming took off 5 bases at V and 6 bases at J, with 22 bases between the two ends. The CDR3 runs 15 residues. The CDR3 DNA sequence: TGCAGCGTTTTGAGAGTGGGAGGGACCTTTTCTGAAGCTTTCTTT. Its translation: CSVLRVGGTFSEAFF. The full variable domain, its missing parts supplied by reference TRBV29-1 and TRBJ1-1, is SAVISQKPSRDICQRGTSLTIQCQVDSQVTMMFWYRQQPGQSLTLIATANQGSEATYESGFVIDKFPISRPNLTFSTLTVSNMSPEDSSIYLCSVLRVGGTFSEAFFGQGTRLTVV.